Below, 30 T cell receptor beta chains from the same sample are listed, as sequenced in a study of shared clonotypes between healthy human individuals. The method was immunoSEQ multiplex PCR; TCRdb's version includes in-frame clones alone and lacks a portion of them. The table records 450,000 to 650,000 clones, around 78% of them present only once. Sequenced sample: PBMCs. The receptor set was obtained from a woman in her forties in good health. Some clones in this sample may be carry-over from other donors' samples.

CDR3 nucleotides: TGTGCCAGCAGTTCAGGCCTAGCTAACTATGGCTACACCTTC. This translates into CASSSGLANYGYTF. The chain is built from TRBV9 and TRBJ1-2; D call uncertain. Germline V gives CDR1 SGDLS, CDR2 YYNGEE. V was pared by 5 bases and J by 0 bases, with 11 bases between. The CDR3 extends over 14 amino acids.

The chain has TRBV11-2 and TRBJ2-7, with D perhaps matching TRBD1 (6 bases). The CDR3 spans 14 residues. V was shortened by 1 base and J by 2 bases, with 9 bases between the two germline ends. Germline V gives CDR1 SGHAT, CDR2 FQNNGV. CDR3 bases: TGTGCCAGCAGCTTAGGGACAGTGCCCTACGAGCAGTACTTC. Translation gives CASSLGTVPYEQYF.

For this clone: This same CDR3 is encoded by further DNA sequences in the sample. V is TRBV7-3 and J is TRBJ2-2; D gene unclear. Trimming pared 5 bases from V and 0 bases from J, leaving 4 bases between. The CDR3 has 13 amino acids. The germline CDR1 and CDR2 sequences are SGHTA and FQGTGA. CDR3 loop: CASSRSNTGELFF. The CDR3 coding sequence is TGTGCCAGCAGCAGATCGAACACCGGGGAGCTGTTTTTT.

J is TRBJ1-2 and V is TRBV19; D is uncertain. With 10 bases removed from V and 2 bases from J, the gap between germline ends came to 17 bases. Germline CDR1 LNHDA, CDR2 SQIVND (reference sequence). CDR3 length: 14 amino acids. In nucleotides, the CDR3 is TGTGCCACTCAAGAAACGAGACCAAACTATGGCTACACCTTC. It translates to CATQETRPNYGYTF.

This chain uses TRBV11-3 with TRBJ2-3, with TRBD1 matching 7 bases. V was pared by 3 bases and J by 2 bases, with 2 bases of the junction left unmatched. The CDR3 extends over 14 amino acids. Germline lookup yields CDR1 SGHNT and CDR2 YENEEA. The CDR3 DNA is TGTGCCAGCAGCTTTGACAGGGACACAGATACGCAGTATTTT. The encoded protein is CASSFDRDTDTQYF.

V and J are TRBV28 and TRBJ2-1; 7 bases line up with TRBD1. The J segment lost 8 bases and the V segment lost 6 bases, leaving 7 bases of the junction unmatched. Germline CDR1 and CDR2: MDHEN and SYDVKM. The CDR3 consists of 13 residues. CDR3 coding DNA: TGTGCCAGCAGGAGAGGGGGCGTTGATGAGCAGTTCTTC. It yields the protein CASRRGGVDEQFF.

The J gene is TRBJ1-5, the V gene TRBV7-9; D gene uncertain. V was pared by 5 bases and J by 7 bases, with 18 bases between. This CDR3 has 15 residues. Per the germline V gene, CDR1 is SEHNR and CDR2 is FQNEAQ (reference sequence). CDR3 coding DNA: TGTGCCAGCAGCCGATCCCCACACACCGGGCAGCCCCAGCATTTT. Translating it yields CASSRSPHTGQPQHF.

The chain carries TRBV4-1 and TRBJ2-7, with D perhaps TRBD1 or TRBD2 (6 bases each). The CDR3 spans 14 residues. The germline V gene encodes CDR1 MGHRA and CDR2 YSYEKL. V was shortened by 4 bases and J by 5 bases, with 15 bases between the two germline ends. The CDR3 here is CASSRTGRTDEQYF. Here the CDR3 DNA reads TGCGCCAGCAGCCGGACGGGGAGGACAGACGAGCAGTACTTC.

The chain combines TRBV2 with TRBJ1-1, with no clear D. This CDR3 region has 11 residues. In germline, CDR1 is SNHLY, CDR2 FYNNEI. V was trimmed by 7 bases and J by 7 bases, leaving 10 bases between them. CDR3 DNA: TGTGCCAGCATTGTCTACCTTGAAGCTTTCTTT. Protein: CASIVYLEAFF.

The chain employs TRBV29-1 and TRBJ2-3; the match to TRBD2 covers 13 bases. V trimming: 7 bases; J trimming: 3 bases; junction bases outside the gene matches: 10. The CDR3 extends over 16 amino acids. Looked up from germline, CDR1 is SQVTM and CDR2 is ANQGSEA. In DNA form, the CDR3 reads TGCAGCGCCTTAGGACTAGCGGGAGAATCAACAGATACGCAGTATTTT. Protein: CSALGLAGESTDTQYF.

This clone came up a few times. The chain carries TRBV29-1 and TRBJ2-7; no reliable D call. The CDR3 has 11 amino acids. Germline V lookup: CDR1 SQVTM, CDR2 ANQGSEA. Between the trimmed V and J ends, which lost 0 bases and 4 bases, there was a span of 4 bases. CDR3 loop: CSVEETYEQYF. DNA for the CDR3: TGCAGCGTTGAAGAGACTTACGAGCAGTACTTC.

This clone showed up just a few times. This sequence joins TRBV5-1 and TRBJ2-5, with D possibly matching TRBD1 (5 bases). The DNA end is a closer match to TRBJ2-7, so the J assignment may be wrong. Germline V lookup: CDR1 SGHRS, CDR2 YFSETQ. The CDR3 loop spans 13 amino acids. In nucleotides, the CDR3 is TGCGCCAGCAGCTTGAGGCAGGGTAGCGAGCAGTACTTC. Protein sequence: CASSLRQGSEQYF.

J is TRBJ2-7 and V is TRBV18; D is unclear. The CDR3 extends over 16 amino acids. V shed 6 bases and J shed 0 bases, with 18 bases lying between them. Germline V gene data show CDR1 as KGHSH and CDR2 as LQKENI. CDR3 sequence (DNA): TGTGCCAGCTCTCCCGCCCAAGGTTACTTCTCCTACGAGCAGTACTTC. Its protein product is CASSPAQGYFSYEQYF.

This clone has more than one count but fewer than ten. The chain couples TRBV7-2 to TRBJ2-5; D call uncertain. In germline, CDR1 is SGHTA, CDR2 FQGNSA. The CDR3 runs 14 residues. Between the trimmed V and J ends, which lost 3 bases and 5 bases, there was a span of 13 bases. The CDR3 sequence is CASSFSLATETQYF. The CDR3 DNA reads TGTGCCAGCAGCTTTAGCCTGGCTACGGAGACCCAGTACTTC.

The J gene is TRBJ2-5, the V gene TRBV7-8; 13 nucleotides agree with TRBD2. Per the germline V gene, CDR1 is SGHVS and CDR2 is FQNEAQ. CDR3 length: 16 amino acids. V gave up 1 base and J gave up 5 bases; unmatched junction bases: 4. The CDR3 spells CASSLGTSGSSETQYF. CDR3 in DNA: TGTGCCAGCAGCTTAGGGACTAGCGGGAGTTCGGAGACCCAGTACTTC.

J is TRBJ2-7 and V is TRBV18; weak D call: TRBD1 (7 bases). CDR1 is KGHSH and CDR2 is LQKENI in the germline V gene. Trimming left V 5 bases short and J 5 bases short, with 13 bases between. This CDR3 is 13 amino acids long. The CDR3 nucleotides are TGTGCCAGCTCAGGTCAGGGGGGCAACGAGCAGTACTTC. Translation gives CASSGQGGNEQYF.

CDR3 protein: CASSSETGEGEKLFF. The CDR3 bases are TGCGCCAGCAGCTCCGAGACAGGGGAAGGCGAAAAACTGTTTTTT. This chain connects TRBV5-1 to TRBJ1-4; 8 bases align to TRBD1. Germline V gene lookup returns CDR1 SGHRS and CDR2 YFSETQ. This CDR3 is 15 amino acids long. With 3 bases clipped from V and 8 bases from J, the junction kept 9 bases outside the gene matches.

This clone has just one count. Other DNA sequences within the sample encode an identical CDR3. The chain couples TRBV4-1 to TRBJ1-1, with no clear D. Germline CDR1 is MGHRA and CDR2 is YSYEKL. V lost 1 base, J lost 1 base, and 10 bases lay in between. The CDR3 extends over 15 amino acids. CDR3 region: CASSQVPGRNTEAFF. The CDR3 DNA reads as TGCGCCAGCAGCCAAGTACCGGGCAGGAACACTGAAGCTTTCTTT.

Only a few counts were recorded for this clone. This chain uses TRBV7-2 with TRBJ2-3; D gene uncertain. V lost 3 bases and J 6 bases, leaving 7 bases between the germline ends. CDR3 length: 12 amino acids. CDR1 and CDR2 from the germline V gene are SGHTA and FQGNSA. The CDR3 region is CASSFYGDTQYF. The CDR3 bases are TGTGCCAGCAGCTTTTACGGGGATACGCAGTATTTT. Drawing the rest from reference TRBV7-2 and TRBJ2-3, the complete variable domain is GAGVSQSPSNKVTEKGKDVELRCDPISGHTALYWYRQSLGQGLEFLIYFQGNSAPDKSGLPSDRFSAERTGGSVSTLTIQRTQQEDSAVYLCASSFYGDTQYFGPGTRLTVL.

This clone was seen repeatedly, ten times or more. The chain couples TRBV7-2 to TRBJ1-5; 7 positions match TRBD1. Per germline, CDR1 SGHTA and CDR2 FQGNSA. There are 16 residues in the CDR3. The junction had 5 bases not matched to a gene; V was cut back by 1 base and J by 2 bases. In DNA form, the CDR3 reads TGTGCCAGCAGCTTAGGTATAGGACAGGGCAATCAGCCCCAGCATTTT. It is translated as CASSLGIGQGNQPQHF.

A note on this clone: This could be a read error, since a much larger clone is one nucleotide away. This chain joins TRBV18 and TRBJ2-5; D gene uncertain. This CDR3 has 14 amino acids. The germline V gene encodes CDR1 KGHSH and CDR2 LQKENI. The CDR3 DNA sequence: TGTGCCAGCTCACTAGAGGACGCGCGGAAGACCCCGTACTTC. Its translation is CASSLEDARKTPYF.

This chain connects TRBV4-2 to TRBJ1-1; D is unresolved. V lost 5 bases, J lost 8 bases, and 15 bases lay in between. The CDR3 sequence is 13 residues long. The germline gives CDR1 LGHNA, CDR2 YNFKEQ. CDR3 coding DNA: TGTGCCAGCAGCTTACTGGTAAACCGGGAAGCTTTCTTT. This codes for CASSLLVNREAFF.

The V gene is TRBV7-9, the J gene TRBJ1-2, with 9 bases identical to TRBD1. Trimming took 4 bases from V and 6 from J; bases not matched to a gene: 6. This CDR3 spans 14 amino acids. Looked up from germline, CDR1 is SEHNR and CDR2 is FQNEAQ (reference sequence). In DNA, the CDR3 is TGTGCCAGCAGCTCCGTGGGACAGGGAGATGGCTACACCTTC. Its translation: CASSSVGQGDGYTF. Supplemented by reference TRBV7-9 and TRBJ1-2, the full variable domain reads DTGVSQNPRHKITKRGQNVTFRCDPISEHNRLYWYRQTLGQGPEFLTYFQNEAQLEKSRLLSDRFSAERPKGSFSTLEIQRTEQGDSAMYLCASSSVGQGDGYTFGSGTRLTVV.

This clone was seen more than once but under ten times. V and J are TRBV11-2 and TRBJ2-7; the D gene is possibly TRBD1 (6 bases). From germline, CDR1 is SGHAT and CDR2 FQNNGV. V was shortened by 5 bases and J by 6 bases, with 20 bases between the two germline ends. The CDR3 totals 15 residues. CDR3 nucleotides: TGTGCCAGCAGCCACCGAGGCAGGGGAGTAGGCGAGCAGTACTTC. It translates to CASSHRGRGVGEQYF.

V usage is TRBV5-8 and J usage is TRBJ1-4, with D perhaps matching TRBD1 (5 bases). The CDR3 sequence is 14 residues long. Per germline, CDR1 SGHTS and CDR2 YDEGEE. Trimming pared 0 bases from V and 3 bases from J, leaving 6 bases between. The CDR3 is CASSLGQPNEKLFF. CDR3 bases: TGTGCCAGCAGCTTGGGACAGCCTAATGAAAAACTGTTTTTT.

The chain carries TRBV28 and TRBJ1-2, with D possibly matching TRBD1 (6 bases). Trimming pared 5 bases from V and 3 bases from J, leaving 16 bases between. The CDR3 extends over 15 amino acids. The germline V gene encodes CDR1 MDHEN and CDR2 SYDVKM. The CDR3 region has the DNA TGTGCCAGCAGTCTAAAACAGGGATTAGACTATGGCTACACCTTC. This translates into CASSLKQGLDYGYTF.

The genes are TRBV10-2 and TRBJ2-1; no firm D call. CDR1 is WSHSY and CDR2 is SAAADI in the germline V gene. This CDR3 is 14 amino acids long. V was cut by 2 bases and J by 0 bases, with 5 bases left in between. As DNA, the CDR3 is TGCGCCAGCAGTGAGAGGAGCTCCTACAATGAGCAGTTCTTC. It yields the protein CASSERSSYNEQFF.

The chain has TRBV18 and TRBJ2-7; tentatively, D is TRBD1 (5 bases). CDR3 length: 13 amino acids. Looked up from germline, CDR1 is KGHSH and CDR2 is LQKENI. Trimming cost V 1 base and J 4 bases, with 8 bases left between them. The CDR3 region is CASSPQQDYEQYF. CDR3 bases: TGTGCCAGCTCACCACAACAGGATTACGAGCAGTACTTC.

The CDR3 region is CASSQDDKRESYNEQFF. CDR3 nucleotides: TGTGCCAGCAGCCAAGATGATAAGCGGGAATCCTACAATGAGCAGTTCTTC. The chain links TRBV4-2 to TRBJ2-1, with 7 bases identical to TRBD2. This CDR3 spans 17 amino acids. Germline trimming cut 0 bases from V and 1 base from J; bases unmatched to any gene: 6. Germline assignment: CDR1 LGHNA and CDR2 YNFKEQ.

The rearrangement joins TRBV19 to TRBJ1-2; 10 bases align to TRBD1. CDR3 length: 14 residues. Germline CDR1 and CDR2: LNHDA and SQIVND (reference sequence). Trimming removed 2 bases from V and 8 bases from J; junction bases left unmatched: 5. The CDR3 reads CASSILDRGAGYTF. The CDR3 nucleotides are TGTGCCAGTAGTATATTGGACAGGGGGGCCGGCTACACCTTC.